A selection of T cell receptor beta chains follows, all from one sample in a study of T cells in Graves' hyperthyroidism and ophthalmopathy. TCRdb redid the calling of the multiplex PCR reads with MiXCR, one entry per CDR3 protein. The sample records about 700,000 distinct CDR3 sequences, about 15% being singletons. The sequencing sample was made of blood. All receptors derive from a woman aged 18-29 years with Graves' hyperthyroidism. The CDR3 runs from the conserved cysteine through the conserved F or W. D genes are given only for firm matches. Size is stated for part of the rows, as once, few or many counts, or as a class when the clone is expanded.

CDR3 protein: CASSPRSSGTDTQYF; CDR3 DNA: TGTGCCAGCTCACCAAGGTCTAGCGGCACAGATACGCAGTATTTT; V gene: TRBV18; D gene: NA; clone size: many; CDR3 length: 15; J gene: TRBJ2-3
CDR3 protein: CASSPTGGNYEQYF; CDR3 DNA: TGTGCCAGCAGTCCAACAGGGGGCAACTACGAGCAGTACTTC; V gene: TRBV3-1; D gene: TRBD1; clone size: many; CDR3 length: 14; J gene: TRBJ2-7
CDR3 protein: CASSQGGRVPSYNEQFF; CDR3 DNA: TGTGCCAGCAGCCAGGGCGGGAGGGTCCCATCCTACAATGAGCAGTTCTTC; V gene: TRBV16; D gene: TRBD2; clone size: NA; CDR3 length: 17; J gene: TRBJ2-1
CDR3 protein: CAWGDRGIVMNTEAFF; CDR3 DNA: TGTGCCTGGGGGGACAGGGGTATTGTCATGAACACTGAAGCTTTCTTT; V gene: TRBV30; D gene: TRBD1; clone size: many; CDR3 length: 16; J gene: TRBJ1-1
CDR3 protein: CATLSGGGETQYF; CDR3 DNA: TGCGCCACCTTGAGTGGGGGAGGAGAGACCCAGTACTTC; V gene: TRBV10-1; D gene: NA; clone size: NA; CDR3 length: 13; J gene: TRBJ2-5
CDR3 protein: CASSFLKEVPGELFF; CDR3 DNA: TGTGCCAGCAGCTTCTTAAAGGAGGTCCCCGGGGAGCTGTTTTTT; V gene: TRBV11-2; D gene: NA; clone size: few; CDR3 length: 15; J gene: TRBJ2-2
CDR3 protein: CASSVGVAGAFRDTQYF; CDR3 DNA: TGTGCCAGCAGTGTTGGGGTAGCGGGAGCATTCAGGGATACGCAGTATTTT; V gene: TRBV6-2/TRBV6-3; D gene: TRBD2; clone size: many; CDR3 length: 17; J gene: TRBJ2-3
CDR3 protein: CASSLEWQGAYEQYF; CDR3 DNA: TGTGCCAGCAGCTTAGAGTGGCAGGGGGCCTACGAGCAGTACTTC; V gene: TRBV7-9; D gene: TRBD1; clone size: many; CDR3 length: 15; J gene: TRBJ2-7
CDR3 protein: CASSFVRAYEQYF; CDR3 DNA: TGTGCCAGCAGTTTTGTACGGGCCTACGAGCAGTACTTC; V gene: TRBV28; D gene: NA; clone size: many; CDR3 length: 13; J gene: TRBJ2-7
CDR3 protein: CASSLSSGSYNEQFF; CDR3 DNA: TGTGCCAGCAGCTTATCGAGCGGATCCTACAATGAGCAGTTCTTC; V gene: TRBV7-2; D gene: NA; clone size: many; CDR3 length: 15; J gene: TRBJ2-1
CDR3 protein: CAWSVADDYGYTF; CDR3 DNA: TGTGCCTGGAGTGTAGCCGATGACTATGGCTACACCTTC; V gene: TRBV30; D gene: NA; clone size: many; CDR3 length: 13; J gene: TRBJ1-2
CDR3 protein: CASSLILPGLAGRVTGELFF; CDR3 DNA: TGCGCCAGCAGCTTGATACTTCCGGGACTAGCGGGAAGAGTCACCGGGGAGCTGTTTTTT; V gene: TRBV5-1; D gene: TRBD2; clone size: NA; CDR3 length: 20; J gene: TRBJ2-2
CDR3 protein: CASSFWTSRLEQFF; CDR3 DNA: TGTGCCAGCAGCTTTTGGACTAGCCGCCTGGAGCAGTTCTTC; V gene: TRBV7-8; D gene: TRBD2; clone size: few; CDR3 length: 14; J gene: TRBJ2-1
CDR3 protein: CASSLEQTARTDTQYF; CDR3 DNA: TGCGCCAGCAGCTTGGAACAGACAGCCAGAACAGATACGCAGTATTTT; V gene: TRBV5-1; D gene: NA; clone size: few; CDR3 length: 16; J gene: TRBJ2-3
CDR3 protein: CSATSYNEQFF; CDR3 DNA: TGCAGTGCTACCTCCTACAATGAGCAGTTCTTC; V gene: TRBV20-1; D gene: NA; clone size: many; CDR3 length: 11; J gene: TRBJ2-1
CDR3 protein: CASSAYRRTSGRGVSNEQFF; CDR3 DNA: TGTGCCAGCAGTGCCTATCGTAGGACTAGCGGGAGGGGGGTCAGCAATGAGCAGTTCTTC; V gene: TRBV28; D gene: TRBD2; clone size: many; CDR3 length: 20; J gene: TRBJ2-1
CDR3 protein: CASSLTPDGNTEAFF; CDR3 DNA: TGTGCCAGCAGCTTAACGCCAGATGGAAACACTGAAGCTTTCTTT; V gene: TRBV7-3; D gene: NA; clone size: NA; CDR3 length: 15; J gene: TRBJ1-1
CDR3 protein: CASTSTAIQPQHF; CDR3 DNA: TGTGCCAGCACAAGCACCGCGATCCAGCCCCAGCATTTT; V gene: TRBV28; D gene: NA; clone size: many; CDR3 length: 13; J gene: TRBJ1-5
CDR3 protein: CASQPGPNTGELFF; CDR3 DNA: TGTGCCAGCCAGCCCGGGCCGAACACCGGGGAGCTGTTTTTT; V gene: TRBV9; D gene: NA; clone size: NA; CDR3 length: 14; J gene: TRBJ2-2
CDR3 protein: CASSPGRDYQETQYF; CDR3 DNA: TGTGCCAGCAGCCCTGGGAGGGACTACCAAGAGACCCAGTACTTC; V gene: TRBV7-9; D gene: TRBD2; clone size: NA; CDR3 length: 15; J gene: TRBJ2-5
CDR3 protein: CSVGDLGTQHF; CDR3 DNA: TGCAGCGTTGGGGATTTGGGGACCCAGCATTTT; V gene: TRBV29-1; D gene: NA; clone size: NA; CDR3 length: 11; J gene: TRBJ1-5
CDR3 protein: CASSFLQGSGYEQYF; CDR3 DNA: TGCGCCAGCAGCTTCTTACAGGGGAGTGGGTACGAGCAGTACTTC; V gene: TRBV5-1; D gene: TRBD1; clone size: many; CDR3 length: 15; J gene: TRBJ2-7
CDR3 protein: CASSQVGWGTPNTGELFF; CDR3 DNA: TGTGCCAGCAGCCAAGTGGGGTGGGGGACACCGAACACCGGGGAGCTGTTTTTT; V gene: TRBV4-2; D gene: NA; clone size: NA; CDR3 length: 18; J gene: TRBJ2-2
CDR3 protein: CASSSSAGGGSPLHF; CDR3 DNA: TGTGCCAGCAGCTCATCCGCAGGGGGGGGTTCACCCCTCCACTTT; V gene: TRBV7-2; D gene: TRBD1; clone size: few; CDR3 length: 15; J gene: TRBJ1-6
CDR3 protein: CASSPEGFRANEQFF; CDR3 DNA: TGTGCCAGCAGCCCCGAGGGGTTTCGGGCGAATGAGCAGTTCTTC; V gene: TRBV11-2; D gene: NA; clone size: many; CDR3 length: 15; J gene: TRBJ2-1
CDR3 protein: CASRGLGQGALSPLHF; CDR3 DNA: TGTGCCAGCAGGGGGCTGGGGCAGGGGGCTCTTTCACCCCTCCACTTT; V gene: TRBV6-1; D gene: TRBD1; clone size: few; CDR3 length: 16; J gene: TRBJ1-6
CDR3 protein: CASTNTRDYPHNEQFF; CDR3 DNA: TGTGCCAGCACTAACACCCGGGACTACCCGCACAATGAGCAGTTCTTC; V gene: TRBV11-2; D gene: TRBD2; clone size: many; CDR3 length: 16; J gene: TRBJ2-1
CDR3 protein: CASSLSLAVSYEQYF; CDR3 DNA: TGTGCCAGCAGTTTAAGTCTAGCGGTTTCCTACGAGCAGTACTTC; V gene: TRBV27; D gene: TRBD2; clone size: NA; CDR3 length: 15; J gene: TRBJ2-7
CDR3 protein: CASSYPPGLAGRYSYEQYF; CDR3 DNA: TGTGCCAGCAGTTACCCTCCGGGACTAGCGGGACGATACTCCTACGAGCAGTACTTC; V gene: TRBV6-9; D gene: TRBD2; clone size: NA; CDR3 length: 19; J gene: TRBJ2-7
CDR3 protein: CASSTGQGRHEQFF; CDR3 DNA: TGCGCCAGCAGCACTGGACAGGGCCGGCATGAGCAGTTCTTC; V gene: TRBV5-1; D gene: TRBD1; clone size: few; CDR3 length: 14; J gene: TRBJ2-1
CDR3 protein: CASSLDRSSPYNEQFF; CDR3 DNA: TGCGCCAGCAGCTTGGATCGCTCTAGCCCCTACAATGAGCAGTTCTTC; V gene: TRBV5-1; D gene: NA; clone size: few; CDR3 length: 16; J gene: TRBJ2-1
CDR3 protein: CASSAGLGTGELFF; CDR3 DNA: TGTGCCAGCAGTGCAGGACTAGGCACCGGGGAGCTGTTTTTT; V gene: TRBV6-1; D gene: TRBD2; clone size: NA; CDR3 length: 14; J gene: TRBJ2-2
CDR3 protein: CASSAIPFHLLRSSYNEQFF; CDR3 DNA: TGTGCCAGCAGCGCCATCCCCTTCCATCTACTCCGAAGCTCCTACAATGAGCAGTTCTTC; V gene: TRBV7-3; D gene: NA; clone size: many; CDR3 length: 20; J gene: TRBJ2-1
CDR3 protein: CASSLSRDRAYNEQFF; CDR3 DNA: TGTGCCAGCAGCCTTTCCCGGGACAGGGCCTACAATGAGCAGTTCTTC; V gene: TRBV7-8; D gene: TRBD1; clone size: many; CDR3 length: 16; J gene: TRBJ2-1
CDR3 protein: CSVVQGQKLFF; CDR3 DNA: TGCAGCGTTGTACAAGGTCAAAAACTGTTTTTT; V gene: TRBV29-1; D gene: NA; clone size: few; CDR3 length: 11; J gene: TRBJ1-4
CDR3 protein: CATSRDGGSTDTQYF; CDR3 DNA: TGTGCCACCAGCAGAGATGGCGGGAGCACAGATACGCAGTATTTT; V gene: TRBV15; D gene: NA; clone size: NA; CDR3 length: 15; J gene: TRBJ2-3
CDR3 protein: CASSGRGWNTEAFF; CDR3 DNA: TGTGCCAGCAGTGGGAGGGGGTGGAACACTGAAGCTTTCTTT; V gene: TRBV28; D gene: NA; clone size: few; CDR3 length: 14; J gene: TRBJ1-1
CDR3 protein: CSVVRRERTYNEQFF; CDR3 DNA: TGCAGTGTGGTTCGGCGGGAGCGAACCTACAATGAGCAGTTCTTC; V gene: TRBV20-1; D gene: TRBD2; clone size: many; CDR3 length: 15; J gene: TRBJ2-1
CDR3 protein: CASSRNTGQGMFGYTF; CDR3 DNA: TGTGCCAGCAGCCGTAATACGGGACAGGGAATGTTTGGCTACACCTTC; V gene: TRBV3-1; D gene: TRBD1; clone size: many; CDR3 length: 16; J gene: TRBJ1-2
CDR3 protein: CASKRTPYNEQFF; CDR3 DNA: TGTGCCAGCAAGCGGACTCCCTACAATGAGCAGTTCTTC; V gene: TRBV13; D gene: NA; clone size: NA; CDR3 length: 13; J gene: TRBJ2-1
CDR3 protein: CASSYSRLQGMKEKLFF; CDR3 DNA: TGTGCCAGCAGTTACTCGAGGTTGCAGGGGATGAAGGAAAAACTGTTTTTT; V gene: TRBV6-7; D gene: NA; clone size: many; CDR3 length: 17; J gene: TRBJ1-4
CDR3 protein: CSARRDGRPTGANVLTF; CDR3 DNA: TGCAGTGCTCGCCGGGACGGACGACCGACTGGGGCCAACGTCCTGACTTTC; V gene: TRBV20-1; D gene: NA; clone size: many; CDR3 length: 17; J gene: TRBJ2-6
CDR3 protein: CASRKGALYEQYF; CDR3 DNA: TGTGCCAGCAGAAAAGGGGCTCTATACGAGCAGTACTTC; V gene: TRBV7-9; D gene: NA; clone size: few; CDR3 length: 13; J gene: TRBJ2-7
CDR3 protein: CASSLGAGGGNYGYTF; CDR3 DNA: TGTGCCAGCAGCTTAGGGGCAGGAGGGGGCAACTATGGCTACACCTTC; V gene: TRBV7-8; D gene: TRBD1; clone size: NA; CDR3 length: 16; J gene: TRBJ1-2
CDR3 protein: CSADRGGEETQYF; CDR3 DNA: TGCAGTGCGGATCGGGGGGGGGAAGAGACCCAGTACTTC; V gene: TRBV20-1; D gene: TRBD2; clone size: many; CDR3 length: 13; J gene: TRBJ2-5
CDR3 protein: CSASRGLAEETQYF; CDR3 DNA: TGCAGTGCTAGCCGGGGACTAGCGGAAGAGACCCAGTACTTC; V gene: TRBV20-1; D gene: TRBD2; clone size: many; CDR3 length: 14; J gene: TRBJ2-5
CDR3 protein: CATSRGQAEDQPQHF; CDR3 DNA: TGTGCCACCAGCAGAGGACAGGCAGAGGATCAGCCCCAGCATTTT; V gene: TRBV15; D gene: NA; clone size: NA; CDR3 length: 15; J gene: TRBJ1-5
CDR3 protein: CASSYTRAGSSYNEQFF; CDR3 DNA: TGTGCCAGCAGTTACACCAGAGCGGGGAGTTCTTACAATGAGCAGTTCTTC; V gene: TRBV6-5; D gene: TRBD2; clone size: few; CDR3 length: 17; J gene: TRBJ2-1
CDR3 protein: CASSSSTGVSIYNEQFF; CDR3 DNA: TGTGCCAGCAGTTCCTCCACGGGCGTATCCATCTACAATGAGCAGTTCTTC; V gene: TRBV12-3/TRBV12-4; D gene: NA; clone size: few; CDR3 length: 17; J gene: TRBJ2-1
CDR3 protein: CASRTAKYLGARSYEQYF; CDR3 DNA: TGTGCCAGCAGAACAGCGAAATATTTGGGGGCGCGGTCCTACGAGCAGTACTTC; V gene: TRBV5-6; D gene: NA; clone size: once; CDR3 length: 18; J gene: TRBJ2-7
CDR3 protein: CASSQERSDRATEAFF; CDR3 DNA: TGCGCCAGCAGCCAAGAACGGAGTGACAGGGCCACTGAAGCTTTCTTT; V gene: TRBV4-1; D gene: TRBD1; clone size: NA; CDR3 length: 16; J gene: TRBJ1-1